These T cell receptor beta chains were read from a single sample in a study of blood T cell repertoires in COVID-19. This table comes from immunoSEQ multiplex PCR, and its TCRdb copy is limited to in-frame clones, with some not included. This sample yields hundreds of thousands of clones, of which almost 85% are seen a single time; approximately 5.1% belongs to the top ten. Sequencing input: peripheral blood. Receptors originate from a man in his fifties or sixties with active or convalescent COVID-19. Both conserved end residues are part of each CDR3. The D gene is left open where the match is weak. Size is omitted from some rows. Given values are once, few, many or a class for expanded clones.

V: TRBV6-4
J: TRBJ2-5
D: .
size: once
CDR3: CASTTLRDCAQKGTQYF
DNA: TGTGCCAGCACCACTCTGCGGGATTGTGCGCAAAAAGGGACCCAGTACTTC

V: TRBV3-1/TRBV3-2
J: TRBJ2-5
D: TRBD2
size: few
CDR3: CASSPQAGEETQYF
DNA: TGTGCCAGCAGCCCTCAAGCGGGAGAAGAGACCCAGTACTTC

V: TRBV15
J: TRBJ2-3
D: TRBD2
size: .
CDR3: CATSSLASGSWKDTQYF
DNA: TGTGCCACCAGCAGCCTCGCTAGCGGGAGTTGGAAAGATACGCAGTATTTT

V: TRBV30
J: TRBJ2-1
D: TRBD2
size: .
CDR3: CAWKGPSGLYNEQFF
DNA: TGTGCCTGGAAGGGACCTAGCGGGTTGTACAATGAGCAGTTCTTC

V: TRBV28
J: TRBJ1-4
D: .
size: .
CDR3: CASSPANEKLFF
DNA: TGTGCCAGCAGTCCGGCTAATGAAAAACTGTTTTTT

V: TRBV11-2
J: TRBJ2-7
D: TRBD2
size: .
CDR3: CASSLAPGGGSYEQYF
DNA: TGTGCCAGCAGCTTAGCTCCGGGGGGGGGCTCCTACGAGCAGTACTTC

V: TRBV30
J: TRBJ1-4
D: .
size: .
CDR3: CAWSGGQGNEKLFF
DNA: TGTGCCTGGAGTGGGGGTCAGGGAAATGAAAAACTGTTTTTT

V: TRBV5-4
J: TRBJ2-3
D: TRBD2
size: .
CDR3: CASSLAGLALTDTQYF
DNA: TGTGCCAGCAGCTTGGCGGGACTAGCACTCACAGATACGCAGTATTTT

V: TRBV4-2
J: TRBJ2-2
D: TRBD2
size: .
CDR3: CASSQGLAGDTGELFF
DNA: TGTGCCAGCAGCCAAGGACTAGCGGGAGACACCGGGGAGCTGTTTTTT

V: TRBV18
J: TRBJ1-1
D: .
size: .
CDR3: CASSPSAIGTEAFF
DNA: TGTGCCAGCTCACCTTCCGCGATTGGCACTGAAGCTTTCTTT

V: TRBV7-6
J: TRBJ2-1
D: TRBD2
size: few
CDR3: CASSFDPSGSSNNEQFF
DNA: TGTGCCAGCAGCTTTGACCCTAGCGGGAGTAGCAACAATGAGCAGTTCTTC

V: TRBV5-1
J: TRBJ1-1
D: .
size: .
CDR3: CASSTRTEPKNTEAFF
DNA: TGCGCCAGCAGCACCCGGACAGAACCGAAGAACACTGAAGCTTTCTTT

V: TRBV28
J: TRBJ2-7
D: TRBD1
size: few
CDR3: CASSLTLGFLGPGQGYEQYF
DNA: TGTGCCAGCAGTTTAACTTTAGGCTTTCTCGGCCCGGGACAGGGATACGAGCAGTACTTC

V: TRBV30
J: TRBJ2-5
D: .
size: .
CDR3: CAWSARQVQETQYF
DNA: TGTGCCTGGAGTGCCCGACAGGTGCAAGAGACCCAGTACTTC

V: TRBV10-3
J: TRBJ1-5
D: .
size: .
CDR3: CAISAFGQGNQPQHF
DNA: TGTGCCATCAGTGCCTTTGGTCAGGGCAATCAGCCCCAGCATTTT

V: TRBV5-4
J: TRBJ1-5
D: .
size: .
CDR3: CASSFGDQPQHF
DNA: TGTGCCAGCAGCTTCGGGGATCAGCCCCAGCATTTT

V: TRBV7-2
J: TRBJ1-6
D: .
size: .
CDR3: CASSFRDPRRSPLHF
DNA: TGTGCCAGCAGCTTCCGGGATCCACGGCGTTCACCCCTCCACTTT

V: TRBV9
J: TRBJ2-1
D: TRBD2
size: .
CDR3: CASSVEGLAAYYNEQFF
DNA: TGTGCCAGCAGCGTAGAGGGACTAGCGGCTTACTACAATGAGCAGTTCTTC

V: TRBV9
J: TRBJ1-4
D: .
size: .
CDR3: CASSSNGQSSEKLFF
DNA: TGTGCCAGCAGCTCAAACGGACAGAGTTCTGAAAAACTGTTTTTT

V: TRBV27
J: TRBJ2-1
D: TRBD1
size: .
CDR3: CASQGAWNEQFF
DNA: TGTGCCAGTCAGGGGGCGTGGAATGAGCAGTTCTTC

V: TRBV6-6
J: TRBJ1-1
D: .
size: .
CDR3: CASNQGLLGTEAFF
DNA: TGTGCCAGCAACCAGGGGTTATTAGGCACTGAAGCTTTCTTT

V: TRBV4-3
J: TRBJ2-2
D: .
size: .
CDR3: CASSPYTSAGELFF
DNA: TGCGCCAGCAGCCCATACACGAGCGCCGGGGAGCTGTTTTTT

V: TRBV10-3
J: TRBJ2-2
D: .
size: .
CDR3: CAISDGFRELFF
DNA: TGTGCCATCAGTGACGGTTTCCGGGAGCTGTTTTTT

V: TRBV14
J: TRBJ1-6
D: TRBD1
size: .
CDR3: CASSQVGRGNSPLHF
DNA: TGTGCCAGCAGCCAAGTTGGCAGGGGGAATTCACCCCTCCACTTT

V: TRBV4-1
J: TRBJ2-2
D: .
size: .
CDR3: CASSQGLFAGRAPNTGELFF
DNA: TGCGCCAGCAGCCAAGGGTTATTCGCAGGGCGCGCCCCGAACACCGGGGAGCTGTTTTTT

V: TRBV7-6
J: TRBJ2-5
D: .
size: .
CDR3: CASSGRQETQYF
DNA: TGTGCCAGCAGCGGCCGCCAAGAGACCCAGTACTTC

V: TRBV28
J: TRBJ2-2
D: TRBD1
size: once
CDR3: CASHRGRSNTGELFF
DNA: TGTGCCAGCCACAGGGGCAGATCTAACACCGGGGAGCTGTTTTTT

V: TRBV4-1
J: TRBJ1-1
D: .
size: .
CDR3: CASSPSFGGETEAFF
DNA: TGCGCCAGCAGCCCGAGCTTCGGGGGTGAGACTGAAGCTTTCTTT

V: TRBV6-2/TRBV6-3
J: TRBJ2-1
D: TRBD2
size: .
CDR3: CASSRTSADSNEQFF
DNA: TGTGCCAGCAGCCGGACTAGCGCTGACAGCAATGAGCAGTTCTTC

V: TRBV7-9
J: TRBJ1-2
D: TRBD1
size: .
CDR3: CASSLAGQGENYGYTF
DNA: TGTGCCAGCAGCTTAGCTGGACAGGGGGAGAACTATGGCTACACCTTC

V: TRBV4-3
J: TRBJ1-6
D: TRBD1
size: .
CDR3: CASSLAPGTALFHSPLHF
DNA: TGCGCCAGCAGTTTAGCCCCCGGGACAGCCCTATTCCATTCACCCCTCCACTTT

V: TRBV19
J: TRBJ2-7
D: TRBD1
size: .
CDR3: CASSIAPPRPGTGAYEQYF
DNA: TGTGCCAGTAGTATAGCCCCCCCGCGTCCGGGGACAGGGGCATACGAGCAGTACTTC

V: TRBV27
J: TRBJ2-1
D: TRBD2
size: .
CDR3: CASSFFFGGLANEQFF
DNA: TGTGCCAGCAGTTTTTTTTTCGGGGGACTAGCCAATGAGCAGTTCTTC

V: TRBV12-3/TRBV12-4
J: TRBJ1-1
D: .
size: .
CDR3: CASSLGQNTEAFF
DNA: TGTGCCAGCAGTTTGGGACAGAACACTGAAGCTTTCTTT

V: TRBV4-1
J: TRBJ1-4
D: .
size: .
CDR3: CASSQDRDILVF
DNA: TGCGCCAGCAGCCAAGATCGCGACATATTGGTTTTT

V: TRBV6-5
J: TRBJ1-2
D: .
size: once
CDR3: CASSPRPRGNYGYTF
DNA: TGTGCCAGCAGTCCGCGCCCCCGGGGAAACTATGGCTACACCTTC

V: TRBV4-1
J: TRBJ2-1
D: TRBD2
size: .
CDR3: CASSQDFLFSGRTWNEQFF
DNA: TGCGCCAGCAGCCAAGATTTTCTATTTAGCGGGAGGACTTGGAATGAGCAGTTCTTC

V: TRBV5-1
J: TRBJ1-2
D: TRBD1
size: .
CDR3: CASSFSGTGGDGYTF
DNA: TGCGCCAGCAGCTTCTCCGGGACAGGGGGCGATGGCTACACCTTC

V: TRBV18
J: TRBJ1-6
D: TRBD1
size: .
CDR3: CASSLTGVAYNSPLHF
DNA: TGTGCCAGCTCATTGACAGGGGTGGCCTATAATTCACCCCTCCACTTT

V: TRBV2
J: TRBJ1-5
D: TRBD1
size: .
CDR3: CASRVDRGGQPQHF
DNA: TGTGCCAGCAGGGTAGACAGGGGGGGTCAGCCCCAGCATTTT

V: TRBV24-1
J: TRBJ1-1
D: TRBD1
size: .
CDR3: CATRDRMNTEAFF
DNA: TGTGCCACCAGGGACAGGATGAACACTGAAGCTTTCTTT